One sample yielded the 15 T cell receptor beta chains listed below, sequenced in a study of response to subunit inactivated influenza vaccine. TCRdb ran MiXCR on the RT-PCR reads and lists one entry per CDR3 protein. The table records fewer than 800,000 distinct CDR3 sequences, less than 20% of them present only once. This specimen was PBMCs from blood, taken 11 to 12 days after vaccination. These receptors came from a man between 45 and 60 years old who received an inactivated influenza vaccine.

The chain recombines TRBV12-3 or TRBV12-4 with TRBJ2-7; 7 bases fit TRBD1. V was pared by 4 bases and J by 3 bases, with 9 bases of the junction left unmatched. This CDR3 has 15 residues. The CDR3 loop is CASSSPGTAIYEQYF. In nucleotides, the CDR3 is TGTGCCAGCAGTTCCCCCGGGACAGCAATCTACGAGCAGTACTTC.

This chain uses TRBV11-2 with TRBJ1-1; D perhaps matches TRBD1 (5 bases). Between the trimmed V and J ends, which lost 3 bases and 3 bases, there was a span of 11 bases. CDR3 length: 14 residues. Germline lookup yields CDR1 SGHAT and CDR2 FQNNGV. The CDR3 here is CASSFILGDTEAFF. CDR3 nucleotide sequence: TGTGCCAGCAGCTTTATTCTGGGGGACACTGAAGCTTTCTTT.

The CDR3 nucleotides are TGTGCCAGCACCCCGGACAGGTTTTGGCAGTACTTC. Amino acid sequence: CASTPDRFWQYF. V and J are TRBV21-1 and TRBJ2-7; TRBD1, the table's D call, was not compared with the DNA. TRBV21-1 is shown as a pseudogene. The CDR3 consists of 12 residues.

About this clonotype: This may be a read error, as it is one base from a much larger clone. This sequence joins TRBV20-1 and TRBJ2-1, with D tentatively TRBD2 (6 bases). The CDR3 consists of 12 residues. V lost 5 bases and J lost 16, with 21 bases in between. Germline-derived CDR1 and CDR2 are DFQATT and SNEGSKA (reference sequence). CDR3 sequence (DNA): TGCAGTGCTCAGTGGGCGGGATGGCGGCATTTCTTC. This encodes CSAQWAGWRHFF.

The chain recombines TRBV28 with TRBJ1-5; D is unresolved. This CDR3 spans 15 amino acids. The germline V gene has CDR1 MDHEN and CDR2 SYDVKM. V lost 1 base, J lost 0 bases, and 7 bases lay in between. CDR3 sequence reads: CASSLYTYSNQPQHF. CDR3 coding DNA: TGTGCCAGCAGTTTATACACCTATAGCAATCAGCCCCAGCATTTT.

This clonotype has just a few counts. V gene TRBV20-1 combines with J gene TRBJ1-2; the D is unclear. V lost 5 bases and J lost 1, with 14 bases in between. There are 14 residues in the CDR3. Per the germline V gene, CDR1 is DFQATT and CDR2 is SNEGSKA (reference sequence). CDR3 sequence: CSAGTGAGNYGYTF. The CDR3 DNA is TGCAGTGCTGGTACGGGTGCTGGTAACTATGGCTACACCTTC.

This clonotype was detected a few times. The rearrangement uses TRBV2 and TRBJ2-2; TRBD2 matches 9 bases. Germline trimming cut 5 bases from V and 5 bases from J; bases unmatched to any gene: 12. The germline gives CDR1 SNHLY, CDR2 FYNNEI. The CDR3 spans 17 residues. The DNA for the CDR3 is TGTGCCAGCAGTCGAACTCTAGCGGGGAGCCTAACCGGGGAGCTGTTTTTT. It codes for CASSRTLAGSLTGELFF.

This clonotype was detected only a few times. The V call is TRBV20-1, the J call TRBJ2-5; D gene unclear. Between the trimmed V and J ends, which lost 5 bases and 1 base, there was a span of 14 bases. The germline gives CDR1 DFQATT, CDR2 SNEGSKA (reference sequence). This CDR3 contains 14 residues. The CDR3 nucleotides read TGCAGTGCTCCCCATCCGACCCTCCAAGAGACCCAGTACTTC. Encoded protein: CSAPHPTLQETQYF.

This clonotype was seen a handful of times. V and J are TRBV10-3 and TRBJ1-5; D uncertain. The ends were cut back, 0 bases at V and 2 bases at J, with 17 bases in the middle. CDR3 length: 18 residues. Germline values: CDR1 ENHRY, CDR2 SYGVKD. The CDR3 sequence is CAISESKGADGGNQPQHF. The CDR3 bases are TGTGCCATCAGTGAGTCGAAGGGAGCGGACGGAGGCAATCAGCCCCAGCATTTT.

The CDR3 loop reads CASSDRDRVHEQFF. DNA of the CDR3: TGCGCCAGCAGCGACCGAGACCGAGTCCATGAGCAGTTCTTC. The chain combines TRBV5-1 with TRBJ2-1; D gene ambiguous. V was pared by 4 bases and J by 8 bases, with 16 bases between. CDR1 is SGHRS, CDR2 YFSETQ, per germline. This CDR3 has 14 residues.

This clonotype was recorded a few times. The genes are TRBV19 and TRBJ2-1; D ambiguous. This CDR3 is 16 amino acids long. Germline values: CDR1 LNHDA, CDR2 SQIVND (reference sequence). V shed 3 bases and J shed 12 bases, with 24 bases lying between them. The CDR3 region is CASSINTLRRDGRQFF. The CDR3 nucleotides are TGTGCCAGTAGTATTAATACTCTTCGAAGAGACGGTAGGCAGTTCTTC.

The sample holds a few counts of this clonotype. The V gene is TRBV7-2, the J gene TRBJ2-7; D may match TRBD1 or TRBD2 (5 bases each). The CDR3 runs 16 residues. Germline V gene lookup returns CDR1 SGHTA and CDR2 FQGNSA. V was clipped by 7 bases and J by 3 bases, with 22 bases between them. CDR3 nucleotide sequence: TGTGCCAGCACTCATATGACCGGGACGTTTCGCTACGAGCAGTACTTC. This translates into CASTHMTGTFRYEQYF.

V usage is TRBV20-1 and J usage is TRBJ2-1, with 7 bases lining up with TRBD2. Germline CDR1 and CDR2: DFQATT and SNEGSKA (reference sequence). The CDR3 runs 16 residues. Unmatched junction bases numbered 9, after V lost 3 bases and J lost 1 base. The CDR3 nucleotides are TGCAGTGCTAGCCGCCTAGCGGTAACTTCCTACAATGAGCAGTTCTTC. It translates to CSASRLAVTSYNEQFF.

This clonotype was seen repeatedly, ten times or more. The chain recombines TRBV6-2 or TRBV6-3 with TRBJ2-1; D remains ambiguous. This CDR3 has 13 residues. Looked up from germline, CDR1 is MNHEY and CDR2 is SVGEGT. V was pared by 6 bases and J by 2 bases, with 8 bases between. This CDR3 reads CASRGRTYNEQFF. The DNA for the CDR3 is TGTGCCAGCAGAGGGCGAACCTACAATGAGCAGTTCTTC.

The CDR3 region is CSAGRAITPYEQYF. The CDR3 nucleotides read TGCAGTGCAGGCCGGGCCATAACCCCCTACGAGCAGTACTTC. V usage is TRBV20-1 and J usage is TRBJ2-7, with D hard to call. The germline V gene encodes CDR1 DFQATT and CDR2 SNEGSKA (reference sequence). This CDR3 has 14 residues. Trimming shortened V by 6 bases and J by 2 bases, and 17 bases separated the two germline ends.